The T cell receptor (beta chain) under discussion was sequenced for a study of shared clonotypes between healthy human individuals. Deletions cut 4 bases from V and 5 bases from J, with 16 bases between. The germline V gene has CDR1 SGHNT and CDR2 YYREEE (reference sequence). CDR3 size: 15 residues. This clone appeared a single time. Its antigen is as yet unknown. Broader study findings: The naive CD4 repertoires of several donors were compared, and around 5% of clonotypes were shared.

The authors split each subset's genomic DNA evenly across several immunoSEQ plates. Using immunoSEQ multiplex PCR, the repertoire was profiled, and TCRdb retains in-frame clones only, with some absent. The sample holds millions of clones, approximately 90% seen once. V is TRBV5-4 and J is TRBJ1-3, with D tentatively TRBD1 (6 bases). This TCR derives from a man younger than 35 in good health. The material sequenced was naive CD4+ T cells sorted from blood. Subset defined: CD45RA+ positively selected. DNA for the CDR3: TGTGCCAGCAGCCCTGATACAGGGTCCCGAAACACCATATATTTT. This encodes CASSPDTGSRNTIYF.